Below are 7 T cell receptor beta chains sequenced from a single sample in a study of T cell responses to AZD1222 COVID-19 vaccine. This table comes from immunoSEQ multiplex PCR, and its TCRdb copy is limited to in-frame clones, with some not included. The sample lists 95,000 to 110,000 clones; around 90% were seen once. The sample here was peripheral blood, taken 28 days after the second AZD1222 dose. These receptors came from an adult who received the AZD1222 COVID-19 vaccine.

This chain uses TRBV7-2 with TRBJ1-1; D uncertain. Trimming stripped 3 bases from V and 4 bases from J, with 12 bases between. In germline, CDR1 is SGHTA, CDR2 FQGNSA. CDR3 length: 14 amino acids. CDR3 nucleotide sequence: TGTGCCAGCAGCTTTTTCGGAGGCGGCACTGAAGCTTTCTTT. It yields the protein CASSFFGGGTEAFF.

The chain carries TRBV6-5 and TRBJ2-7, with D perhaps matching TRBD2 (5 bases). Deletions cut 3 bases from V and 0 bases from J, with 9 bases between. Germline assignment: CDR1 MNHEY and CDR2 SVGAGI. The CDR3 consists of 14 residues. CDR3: CASSYRGSSYEQYF. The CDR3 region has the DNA TGTGCCAGCAGTTATAGAGGGAGCTCCTACGAGCAGTACTTC.

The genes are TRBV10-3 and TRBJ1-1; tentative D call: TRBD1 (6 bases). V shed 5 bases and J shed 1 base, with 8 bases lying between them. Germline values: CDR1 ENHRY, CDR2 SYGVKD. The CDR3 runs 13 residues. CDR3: CAISRGENTEAFF. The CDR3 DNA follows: TGTGCCATCAGTAGGGGGGAGAACACTGAAGCTTTCTTT.

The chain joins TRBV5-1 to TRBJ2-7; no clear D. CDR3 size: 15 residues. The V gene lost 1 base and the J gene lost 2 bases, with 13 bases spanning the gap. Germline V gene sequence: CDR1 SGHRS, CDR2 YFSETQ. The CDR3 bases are TGCGCCAGCAGCTTGTTAGTAGAAGGTCCCTACGAGCAGTACTTC. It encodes CASSLLVEGPYEQYF.

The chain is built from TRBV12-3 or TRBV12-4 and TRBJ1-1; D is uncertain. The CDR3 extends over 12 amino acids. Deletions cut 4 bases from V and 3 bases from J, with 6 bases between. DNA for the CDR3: TGTGCCAGCAGTTGGGCGGACACTGAAGCTTTCTTT. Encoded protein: CASSWADTEAFF.

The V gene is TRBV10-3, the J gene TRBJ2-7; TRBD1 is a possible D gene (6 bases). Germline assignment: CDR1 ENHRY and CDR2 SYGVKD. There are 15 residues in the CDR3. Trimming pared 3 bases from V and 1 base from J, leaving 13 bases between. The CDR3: CAISDRDIGSYEQYF. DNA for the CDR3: TGTGCCATCAGTGACCGGGACATAGGATCCTACGAGCAGTACTTC.

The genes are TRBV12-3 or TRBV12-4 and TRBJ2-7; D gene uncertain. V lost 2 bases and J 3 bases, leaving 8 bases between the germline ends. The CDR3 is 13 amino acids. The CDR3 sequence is CASSLRGGYEQYF. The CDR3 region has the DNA TGTGCCAGCAGTTTACGCGGCGGCTACGAGCAGTACTTC.